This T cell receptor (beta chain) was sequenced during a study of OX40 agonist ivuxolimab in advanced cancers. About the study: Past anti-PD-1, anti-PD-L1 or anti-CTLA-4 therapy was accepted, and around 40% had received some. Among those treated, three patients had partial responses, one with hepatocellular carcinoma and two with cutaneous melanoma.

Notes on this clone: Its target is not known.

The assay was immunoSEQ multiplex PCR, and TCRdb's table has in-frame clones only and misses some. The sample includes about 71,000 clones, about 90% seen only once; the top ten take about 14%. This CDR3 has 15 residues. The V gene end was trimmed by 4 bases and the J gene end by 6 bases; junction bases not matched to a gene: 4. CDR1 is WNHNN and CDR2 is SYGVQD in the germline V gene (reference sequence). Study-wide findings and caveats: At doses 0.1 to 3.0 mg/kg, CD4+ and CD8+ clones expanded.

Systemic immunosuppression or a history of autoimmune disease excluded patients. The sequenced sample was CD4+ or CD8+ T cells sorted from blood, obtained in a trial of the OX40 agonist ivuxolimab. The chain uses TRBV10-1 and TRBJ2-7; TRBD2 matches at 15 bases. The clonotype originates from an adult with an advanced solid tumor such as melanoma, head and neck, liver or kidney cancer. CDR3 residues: CASSVGGLAGGEQYF. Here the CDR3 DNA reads TGCGCCAGCAGTGTGGGGGGACTAGCGGGAGGCGAGCAGTACTTC.